The rows below give T cell receptor beta chains drawn from one sample of a study of cytomegalovirus exposure and HLA in healthy donors. Sequenced by immunoSEQ multiplex PCR; TCRdb stores in-frame clones only, minus some. The sample includes 150,000 to 200,000 clones, about 68% of them seen just once. The material sequenced was PBMCs. These receptors came from a female donor in good health and CMV-seronegative. Each CDR3 is given with its conserved first and last residue. The D gene is left open where the match is weak. Only some rows state a clone size, as once, few, many or a class for expanded clones.

TRBV11-3	.	TRBJ1-1	TRBD1	TGTGCCAGCAGCTTTAGGGACAGGGGGCAAGCTTTCTTT	CASSFRDRGQAFF
TRBV6-1	.	TRBJ2-7	TRBD1	TGTGCCAGCAACGGACAGGTAATATCCTTCTACGAGCAGTACTTC	CASNGQVISFYEQYF
TRBV9	few	TRBJ2-3	TRBD1	TGTGCCAGCAGCCAATTGGGACAGGTTTACACAGATACGCAGTATTTT	CASSQLGQVYTDTQYF
TRBV12-5	.	TRBJ1-4	TRBD1	TGTGCTAGTGGCACGGACAGGGAGGGTGAAAAACTGTTTTTT	CASGTDREGEKLFF
TRBV6-5	few	TRBJ2-2	TRBD1	TGTGCCAGCAGTTACAGGACAGGGCCGAACACCGGGGAGCTGTTTTTT	CASSYRTGPNTGELFF
TRBV7-9	.	TRBJ2-2	TRBD2	TGTTCCAGCAGCCTCCGAGGACTAGCGGGAGGTAAACCCGGGGAGCTGTTTTTT	CSSSLRGLAGGKPGELFF
TRBV9	.	TRBJ2-7	TRBD1	TGTGCCAGCAGCCCAGAGGGGGCCGTGCAGTACTTC	CASSPEGAVQYF
TRBV4-1	.	TRBJ2-3	.	TGCGCCAGCAGCCAGGAATTATACTACTATCGGGCAGATACGCAGTATTTT	CASSQELYYYRADTQYF
TRBV29-1	.	TRBJ2-3	.	TGCAGCGTTGAAGGGCTGCATACGCAGTATTTT	CSVEGLHTQYF
TRBV7-8	.	TRBJ1-3	.	TGTGCCAGCAGCTTAGGTCTCTCTGGAAACACCATATATTTT	CASSLGLSGNTIYF
TRBV9	.	TRBJ2-1	.	TGTGCCAGCAGCGTAGCTTCAGAATACAATGAGCAGTTCTTC	CASSVASEYNEQFF
TRBV27	once	TRBJ1-4	.	TGTGCCAGCAGTTTATCGATGAGGTTAGATGAAAAACTGTTTTTT	CASSLSMRLDEKLFF
TRBV7-2	.	TRBJ2-3	TRBD2	TGTGCCAGCAGCCCATCCCTAGCGGGGGGGCCAGATACGCAGTATTTT	CASSPSLAGGPDTQYF
TRBV28	.	TRBJ2-7	TRBD1	TGTGCCAGCAGAAGGGACAGGGGGCTATACGAGCAGTACTTC	CASRRDRGLYEQYF
TRBV4-3	.	TRBJ1-5	.	TGCGCCAGCAGCCAAGGTGGGGGGGAGCCCCAGCATTTT	CASSQGGGEPQHF
TRBV5-1	few	TRBJ1-2	.	TGCGCCAGCAGCTCGAAGGCCGCAGGGGTAGATGGCTACACCTTC	CASSSKAAGVDGYTF
TRBV19	.	TRBJ1-5	TRBD1	TGTGCCAGTAGTGCCCAAGGGACAGGGGTAGGTCAGCCCCAGCATTTT	CASSAQGTGVGQPQHF
TRBV7-9	.	TRBJ2-1	TRBD2	TGTGCCAGCAGCCCCGGGACTACCAGCAATGAGCAGTTCTTC	CASSPGTTSNEQFF
TRBV27	.	TRBJ1-2	.	TGTGCCAGCAGACCATCAGGGGTTGAGAAAGGCTACACCTTC	CASRPSGVEKGYTF
TRBV6-1	.	TRBJ1-1	TRBD1	TGTGCCAGCAGTGAGAGGACAGGGGATAACACTGAAGCTTTCTTT	CASSERTGDNTEAFF
TRBV14	.	TRBJ2-5	.	TGTGCCAGCAGCCAAGACAGGCAAGAGACCCAGTACTTC	CASSQDRQETQYF
TRBV5-4	.	TRBJ1-3	TRBD1	TGTGCCAGCAGCGGACAGGGTATTGGAAACACCATATATTTT	CASSGQGIGNTIYF
TRBV6-5	.	TRBJ2-2	TRBD2	TGTGCCAGCAGTACGGGGGGCACCGGGGAGCTGTTTTTT	CASSTGGTGELFF
TRBV5-6	.	TRBJ2-1	.	TGTGCCAGCAGCTCAGGACAATGGCAGTTCTTC	CASSSGQWQFF
TRBV18	few	TRBJ2-2	TRBD1	TGTGCCAGCTCTCGAGCCGGGACAGCGAACACCGGGGAGCTGTTTTTT	CASSRAGTANTGELFF
TRBV6-5	.	TRBJ1-3	.	TGTGCCAGCAGGCCCTTCCAGTCTGGAAACACCATATATTTT	CASRPFQSGNTIYF
TRBV7-6	.	TRBJ1-5	TRBD1	TGTGCCAGCAGCTTAGGACAGGGCCCTAATCAGCCCCAGCATTTT	CASSLGQGPNQPQHF
TRBV11-2	.	TRBJ1-5	TRBD1	TGTGCCAGCAGCCGTGGGCGGACAGGAATCAATCAGCCCCAGCATTTT	CASSRGRTGINQPQHF
TRBV27	.	TRBJ1-1	.	TGTGCCAGCAGACTCAACCCGGGACAAATGAACACTGAAGCTTTCTTT	CASRLNPGQMNTEAFF
TRBV5-6	.	TRBJ2-3	.	TGTGCCAGCAGCCTAAGACAGGCCGATACGCAGTATTTT	CASSLRQADTQYF
TRBV6-1	few	TRBJ2-3	.	TGTGCCAGCAGTTGGACTAGCACAGATACGCAGTATTTT	CASSWTSTDTQYF
TRBV5-1	.	TRBJ2-3	TRBD2	TGCGCCAGCAGCCCCGGACTAGCGGGAGGCACAGATACGCAGTATTTT	CASSPGLAGGTDTQYF